One sample yielded the 5 T cell receptor beta chains listed below, sequenced in a study of T cell repertoires in cytomegalovirus infection. TCRdb analysed the reads with MiXCR anew, one entry per CDR3 protein. The sample contains over 150,000 distinct CDR3 sequences, around an eighth of which appear only once. The sequencing sample was made of PBMCs. These receptor sequences come from a human donor in good health (CMV status not recorded). Some clones in this sample may be carry-over from other donors' samples.

This clonotype was recorded a few times. The chain combines TRBV7-6 with TRBJ2-7; D unresolved. The CDR3 spans 14 residues. The V gene's germline CDR1 is SGHVS and CDR2 FNYEAQ. The V gene lost 4 bases and the J gene lost 6 bases, with 16 bases spanning the gap. This CDR3 is CASSYFSLVSEQYF. CDR3 sequence (DNA): TGTGCCAGCAGCTACTTCAGCCTCGTTAGCGAGCAGTACTTC.

Many counts were recorded for this clonotype. J is TRBJ2-1 and V is TRBV12-3 or TRBV12-4; D not certain. V lost 5 bases and J lost 5, with 4 bases in between. The CDR3 is 11 amino acids. The CDR3 reads CASSHNNEQFF. Here the CDR3 DNA reads TGTGCCAGCAGTCACAACAATGAGCAGTTCTTC.

Ten or more counts support this clonotype. V gene TRBV7-2 combines with J gene TRBJ1-4; the D gene is possibly TRBD1 (5 bases). The germline V gene has CDR1 SGHTA and CDR2 FQGNSA. Trimming left V 1 base short and J 7 bases short, with 13 bases between. This CDR3 contains 15 residues. The CDR3 sequence is CASSLVVRGGEKLFF. CDR3 nucleotide sequence: TGTGCCAGCAGCTTAGTGGTTCGGGGGGGTGAAAAACTGTTTTTT.

The genes are TRBV2 and TRBJ2-3, with 12 bases identical to TRBD2. Germline values: CDR1 SNHLY, CDR2 FYNNEI. This CDR3 region has 19 residues. V shed 6 bases and J 4 bases; nucleotides not matched to a gene: 17. The CDR3 loop reads CASSQGQGRLAGVADTQYF. For the CDR3, the DNA is TGTGCCAGCAGCCAGGGACAGGGAAGACTAGCGGGAGTGGCAGATACGCAGTATTTT.

This clonotype has only a few counts. The chain has TRBV5-4 and TRBJ1-6; TRBD1 aligns across 10 bases. The ends lost 2 bases at V and 7 bases at J; junction bases unmatched: 3. The CDR3 contains 15 residues. The germline V gene encodes CDR1 SGHNT and CDR2 YYREEE (reference sequence). The DNA of the CDR3 is TGTGCCAGCAGCTTCGGACAGGGGGGGAATTCACCCCTCCACTTT. This gives the protein CASSFGQGGNSPLHF.